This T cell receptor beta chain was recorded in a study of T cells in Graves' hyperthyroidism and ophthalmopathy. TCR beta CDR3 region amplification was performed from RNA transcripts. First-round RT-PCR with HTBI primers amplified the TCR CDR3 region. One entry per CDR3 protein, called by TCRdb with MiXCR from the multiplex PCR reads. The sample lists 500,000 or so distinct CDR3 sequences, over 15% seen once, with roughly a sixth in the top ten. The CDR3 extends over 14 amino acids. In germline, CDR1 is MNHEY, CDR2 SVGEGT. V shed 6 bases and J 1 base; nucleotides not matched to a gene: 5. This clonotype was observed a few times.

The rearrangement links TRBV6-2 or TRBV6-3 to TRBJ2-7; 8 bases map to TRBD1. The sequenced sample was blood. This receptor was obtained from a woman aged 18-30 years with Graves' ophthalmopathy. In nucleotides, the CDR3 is TGTGCCAGCAGGACAGGGGACTTTTCCTACGAGCAGTACTTC. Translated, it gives CASRTGDFSYEQYF.